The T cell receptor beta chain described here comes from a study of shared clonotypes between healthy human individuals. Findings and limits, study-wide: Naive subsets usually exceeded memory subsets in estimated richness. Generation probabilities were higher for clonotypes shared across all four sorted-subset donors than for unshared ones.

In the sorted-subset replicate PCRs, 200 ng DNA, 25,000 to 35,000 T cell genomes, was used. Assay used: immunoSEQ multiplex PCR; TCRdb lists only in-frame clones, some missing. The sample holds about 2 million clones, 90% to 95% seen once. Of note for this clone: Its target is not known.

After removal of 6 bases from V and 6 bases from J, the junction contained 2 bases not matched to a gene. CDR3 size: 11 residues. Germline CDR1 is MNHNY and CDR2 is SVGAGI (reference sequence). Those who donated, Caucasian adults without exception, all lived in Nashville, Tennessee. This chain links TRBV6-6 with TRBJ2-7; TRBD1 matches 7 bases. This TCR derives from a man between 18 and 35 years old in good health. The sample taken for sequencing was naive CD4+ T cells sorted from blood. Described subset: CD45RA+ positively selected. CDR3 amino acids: CASRTGSEQYF. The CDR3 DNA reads TGTGCCAGCAGGACAGGGTCCGAGCAGTACTTC.